This note documents a single TCR beta chain sequence. Its specificity is unknown. Documented time point: week 11, during vaccination. Each vaccine dose was 300 ug of mutant IDH1 20-mer peptide, with topical imiquimod. Astrocytomas that were new, WHO grade 3 or 4, IDH1-mutant and ATRX-lost were present in the donors. Germline V gene sequence: CDR1 MGHRA, CDR2 YSYEKL. The CDR3 spans 15 residues. J lost 7 bases, V lost 1 base, and 6 bases had no gene match. This sample was taken from a study of a mutant IDH1 vaccine in newly diagnosed glioma. Study-wide context: Vaccines began 4-6 weeks after radiotherapy alone, or with temozolomide cycles. Treated patients had a mean age of 40.4 years and a 62.5% male, around 40% female split.

Profiled with immunoSEQ multiplex PCR; TCRdb holds only in-frame clones, not every one. Among 20,000 to 25,000 clones listed, roughly 90% were seen once. Here the sequenced sample was PBMCs, taken from a glioma patient whose treatment included an IDH1 peptide vaccine. This receptor was taken from a woman aged 40 to 55 with glioma. This rearrangement joins TRBV4-1 to TRBJ2-3, with TRBD2 matching 9 bases. CDR3 loop: CASSQVLAGDYTQYF. The DNA of the CDR3 is TGCGCCAGCAGCCAAGTATTAGCGGGGGATTATACGCAGTATTTT.